The clone carrying this T cell receptor (beta chain) was observed a handful of times. Its antigen remains unidentified. Germline V gene lookup returns CDR1 LGHNA and CDR2 YNFKEQ. The CDR3 contains 17 residues. The ends were cut back, 2 bases at V and 3 bases at J, with 14 bases in the middle. These data are taken from a study of T cell responses to AZD1222 COVID-19 vaccine. On the study more broadly: Samples with a second dose at about 4 or about 12 weeks were pooled together.

Study-wide points: Clonal diversity may have been underestimated in mostly white British donors. The breadth and depth of Spike-specific TCRs increased once two AZD1222 doses had been given.

TCRdb's copy holds only in-frame clones and misses some; the assay was immunoSEQ multiplex PCR. The table shows about 100,000 clones, with about 86% occurring only once. This sequence was found in an adult in good health. The source material was peripheral blood, sampled on day 0 of AZD1222 vaccination. This chain connects TRBV4-2 to TRBJ1-6; D gene ambiguous. As DNA, the CDR3 is TGTGCCAGCAGCCAACGGGCAGCGGGATTCTATAATTCACCCCTCCACTTT. Residues: CASSQRAAGFYNSPLHF.